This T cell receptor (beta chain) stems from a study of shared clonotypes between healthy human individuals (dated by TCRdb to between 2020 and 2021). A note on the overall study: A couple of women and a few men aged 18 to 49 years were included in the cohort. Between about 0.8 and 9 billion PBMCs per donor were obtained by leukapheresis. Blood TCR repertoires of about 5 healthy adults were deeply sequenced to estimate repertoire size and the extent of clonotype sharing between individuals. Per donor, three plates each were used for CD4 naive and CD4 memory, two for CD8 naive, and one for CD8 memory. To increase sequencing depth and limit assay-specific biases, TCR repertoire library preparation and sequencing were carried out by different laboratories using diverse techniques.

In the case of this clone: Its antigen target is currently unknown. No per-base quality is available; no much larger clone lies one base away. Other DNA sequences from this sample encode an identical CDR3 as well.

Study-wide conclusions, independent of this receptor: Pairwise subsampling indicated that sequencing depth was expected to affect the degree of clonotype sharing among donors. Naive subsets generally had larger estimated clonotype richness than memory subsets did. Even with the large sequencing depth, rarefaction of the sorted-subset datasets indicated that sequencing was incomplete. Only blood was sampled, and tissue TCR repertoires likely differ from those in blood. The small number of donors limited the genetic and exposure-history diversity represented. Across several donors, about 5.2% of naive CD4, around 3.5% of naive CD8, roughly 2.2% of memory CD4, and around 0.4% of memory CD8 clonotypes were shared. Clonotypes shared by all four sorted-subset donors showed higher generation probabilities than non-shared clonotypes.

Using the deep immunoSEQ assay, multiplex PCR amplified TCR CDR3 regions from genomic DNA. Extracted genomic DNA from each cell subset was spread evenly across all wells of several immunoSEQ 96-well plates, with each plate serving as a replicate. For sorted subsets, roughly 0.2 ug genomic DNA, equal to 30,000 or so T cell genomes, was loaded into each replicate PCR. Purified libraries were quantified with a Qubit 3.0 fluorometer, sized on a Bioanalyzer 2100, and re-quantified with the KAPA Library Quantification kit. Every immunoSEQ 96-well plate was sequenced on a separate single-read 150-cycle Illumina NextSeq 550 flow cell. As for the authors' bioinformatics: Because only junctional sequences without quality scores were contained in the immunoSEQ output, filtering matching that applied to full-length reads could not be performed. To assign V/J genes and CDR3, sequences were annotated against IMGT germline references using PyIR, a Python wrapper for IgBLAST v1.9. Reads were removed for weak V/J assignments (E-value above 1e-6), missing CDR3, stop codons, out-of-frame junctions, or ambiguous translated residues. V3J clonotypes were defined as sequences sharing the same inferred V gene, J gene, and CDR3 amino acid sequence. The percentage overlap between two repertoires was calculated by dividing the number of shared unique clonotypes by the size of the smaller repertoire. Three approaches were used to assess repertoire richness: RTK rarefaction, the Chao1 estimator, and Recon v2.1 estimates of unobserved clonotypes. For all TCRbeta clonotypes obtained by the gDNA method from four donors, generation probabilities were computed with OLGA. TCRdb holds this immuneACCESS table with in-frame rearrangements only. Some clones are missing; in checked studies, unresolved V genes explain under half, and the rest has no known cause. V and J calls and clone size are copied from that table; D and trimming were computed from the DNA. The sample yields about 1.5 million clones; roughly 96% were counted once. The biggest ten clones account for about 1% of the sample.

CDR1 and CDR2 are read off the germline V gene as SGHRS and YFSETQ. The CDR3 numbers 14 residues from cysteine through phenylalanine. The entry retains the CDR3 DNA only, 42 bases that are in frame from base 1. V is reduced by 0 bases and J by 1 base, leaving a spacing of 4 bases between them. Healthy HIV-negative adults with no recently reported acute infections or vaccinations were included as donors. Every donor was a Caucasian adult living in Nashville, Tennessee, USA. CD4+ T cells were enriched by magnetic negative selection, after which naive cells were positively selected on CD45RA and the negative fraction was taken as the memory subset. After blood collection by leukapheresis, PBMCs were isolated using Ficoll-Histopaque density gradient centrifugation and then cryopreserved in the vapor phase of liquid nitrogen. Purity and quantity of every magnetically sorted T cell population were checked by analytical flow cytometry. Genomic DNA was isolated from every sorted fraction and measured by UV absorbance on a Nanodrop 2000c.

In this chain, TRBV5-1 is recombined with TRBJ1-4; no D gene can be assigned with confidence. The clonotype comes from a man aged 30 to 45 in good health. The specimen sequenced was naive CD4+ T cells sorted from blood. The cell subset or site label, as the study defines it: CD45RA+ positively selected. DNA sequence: TGCGCCAGCAGCTTGGTCGGAACTAATGAAAAACTGTTTTTT. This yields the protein CASSLVGTNEKLFF.